This is a list of T cell receptor beta chains from one sample in a study of blood T cells in healthy people across ages. TCRdb passed the 5' RACE reads through MiXCR, listing each CDR3 protein once. The table shows hundreds of thousands of distinct CDR3 sequences, with roughly 30% occurring only once. The sequenced sample consisted of blood. The receptors originated from a woman aged 80 or over in good health. Each CDR3 is given with its conserved first and last residue. The D gene is left open where the match is weak. Rows give clone size only sometimes, using once, few, many, or a class for an expanded clone.

size: many
D: -
J: TRBJ2-5
V: TRBV20-1
DNA: TGCAGTGCTAGCGGCAGCCAAGAGACCCAGTACTTC
CDR3: CSASGSQETQYF

size: many
D: -
J: TRBJ2-1
V: TRBV27
DNA: TGTGCCAGCAAACTTGCTGCCTACAATGAGCAGTTCTTC
CDR3: CASKLAAYNEQFF

size: -
D: -
J: TRBJ1-5
V: TRBV30
DNA: TGTGCCTGGAGTGATCATAGCAATCAGCCCCAGCATTTT
CDR3: CAWSDHSNQPQHF

size: many
D: TRBD1
J: TRBJ2-5
V: TRBV2
DNA: TGTGCCAGCAGTTTTACAGGGGTGAAGACCCAGTACTTC
CDR3: CASSFTGVKTQYF

size: -
D: -
J: TRBJ2-1
V: TRBV28
DNA: TGCGCCACCCGACTGGGAGGATACAATGAGCAGTTCTTC
CDR3: CATRLGGYNEQFF

size: -
D: -
J: TRBJ2-7
V: TRBV20-1
DNA: TGCAGTGTTAGAGATAGGGGGGGGAAAGTCGAGCAGTACTTC
CDR3: CSVRDRGGKVEQYF

size: few
D: -
J: TRBJ2-7
V: TRBV20-1
DNA: TGCAGTGCCCAATATCGCCCAACCGAGCAGTACTTC
CDR3: CSAQYRPTEQYF

size: -
D: -
J: TRBJ2-3
V: TRBV30
DNA: TGTGCCTGGGGTGATGGGACGGTGATAGATACGCAGTATTTT
CDR3: CAWGDGTVIDTQYF

size: many
D: TRBD1
J: TRBJ2-7
V: TRBV27
DNA: TGTGCCAGCAGCCGGATGGGACAGGAAAGCTCCTACGAGCAGTACTTC
CDR3: CASSRMGQESSYEQYF

size: -
D: -
J: TRBJ1-1
V: TRBV7-2
DNA: TGTGCCAGCAGCGCAAGAGGGGGATTGAACGCTGAAGCTTTCTTT
CDR3: CASSARGGLNAEAFF

size: -
D: TRBD2
J: TRBJ2-7
V: TRBV20-1
DNA: TGCAGTGCTAGTCGGCGGGGGTCCTACAATGAGCAGTACTTC
CDR3: CSASRRGSYNEQYF

size: -
D: -
J: TRBJ2-2
V: TRBV10-3
DNA: TGTGCCATCAGTGAGTCGATAAACACCGGGGAGCTGTTTTTT
CDR3: CAISESINTGELFF

size: few
D: -
J: TRBJ2-2
V: TRBV11-2
DNA: TGTGCCAGCAGCGGAAGATACACGGGGAACACCGGGGAGCTGTTTTTT
CDR3: CASSGRYTGNTGELFF

size: few
D: -
J: TRBJ1-1
V: TRBV9
DNA: TGTGCCAGCAGCGTATTGGCCAGGGTCGGAGACACTGAAGCTTTCTTT
CDR3: CASSVLARVGDTEAFF

size: -
D: -
J: TRBJ2-6
V: TRBV20-1
DNA: TGCAGTGCTCCAGCTGGGGCCAACGTCCTGACTTTC
CDR3: CSAPAGANVLTF

size: few
D: TRBD2
J: TRBJ2-1
V: TRBV20-1
DNA: TGCAGTGCTAGAGATCTAGCGGGAGTCAACAATGAGCAGTTCTTC
CDR3: CSARDLAGVNNEQFF

size: many
D: -
J: TRBJ1-2
V: TRBV30
DNA: TGTGCCTGGCTTTGGGCCGAGGGGGGCTACACCTTC
CDR3: CAWLWAEGGYTF

size: many
D: -
J: TRBJ2-7
V: TRBV20-1
DNA: TGCAGTGCTTCCCCCCGGGACTCTCCTTGGGAGCAGTACTTC
CDR3: CSASPRDSPWEQYF

size: -
D: -
J: TRBJ1-5
V: TRBV14
DNA: TGTGCCAGCAGCCTGATGGGCAGCAATCAGCCCCAGCATTTT
CDR3: CASSLMGSNQPQHF

size: -
D: -
J: TRBJ1-1
V: TRBV7-2
DNA: TGTGTCAGCAGCTCTTTAAAGGGGAGTACTGAAGCTTTCTTT
CDR3: CVSSSLKGSTEAFF

size: many
D: -
J: TRBJ2-3
V: TRBV7-2
DNA: TGTGCCAGCAGCCCCCAAAGGGTCTCAACGCAGTATTTT
CDR3: CASSPQRVSTQYF

size: -
D: TRBD1
J: TRBJ2-4
V: TRBV9
DNA: TGTGCCAGCAGCGAACCCATTGGACAGGCCCAAAACATTCAGTACTTC
CDR3: CASSEPIGQAQNIQYF

size: few
D: TRBD1
J: TRBJ1-2
V: TRBV2
DNA: TGTGCCAGCAGTGAAGGGGGACAGGGAGGAGGCTACACCTTC
CDR3: CASSEGGQGGGYTF

size: -
D: -
J: TRBJ2-1
V: TRBV11-2
DNA: TGTGCCAGCAGCTCCTTAAACAGGGCAAAAGGGGATATTTACGAGCAGTTCTTC
CDR3: CASSSLNRAKGDIYEQFF

size: -
D: TRBD1
J: TRBJ1-1
V: TRBV5-1
DNA: TGCGCCAGCAGCCCGGGACAGGGGGTGAGACCTGAAGCTTTCTTT
CDR3: CASSPGQGVRPEAFF

size: few
D: -
J: TRBJ1-6
V: TRBV5-6
DNA: TGTGCCAGCAGGTCAGACTATAATTCACCCCTCCACTTT
CDR3: CASRSDYNSPLHF

size: -
D: -
J: TRBJ2-4
V: TRBV2
DNA: TGTGCCAGCCGAGTAGACAGACTAGCCAAAAACATTCAGTACTTC
CDR3: CASRVDRLAKNIQYF

size: -
D: -
J: TRBJ2-2
V: TRBV4-2
DNA: TGTGCCAGCAGCCAAGCAGGGGACACCGGGGAGCTGTTTTTT
CDR3: CASSQAGDTGELFF

size: -
D: -
J: TRBJ2-5
V: TRBV7-9
DNA: TGTGCCAGCAGAGGACCGCGGACGGGTAACCAAGAGACCCAGTACTTC
CDR3: CASRGPRTGNQETQYF

size: -
D: -
J: TRBJ1-2
V: TRBV7-9
DNA: TGTGCCAGCAGCTTAGTTTTCGAATCGCAGGATCGTGGCTACACCTTC
CDR3: CASSLVFESQDRGYTF

size: many
D: -
J: TRBJ2-5
V: TRBV18
DNA: TGTGCCAGCTCACATCGCGGGTACCAAGAGACCCAGTACTTC
CDR3: CASSHRGYQETQYF

size: many
D: -
J: TRBJ2-5
V: TRBV18
DNA: TGTGCCAGCTCACCAAAACCACCTCCCGGGACCCAGTACTTC
CDR3: CASSPKPPPGTQYF

size: many
D: TRBD1
J: TRBJ1-2
V: TRBV29-1
DNA: TGCAGCGTTGGTGGGACAGGGACGGTGGATGGCTACACCTTC
CDR3: CSVGGTGTVDGYTF

size: many
D: TRBD1
J: TRBJ2-5
V: TRBV7-9
DNA: TGTGCCAGCAGTTGGACCACAGGGGTTCAAGAGACCCAGTACTTC
CDR3: CASSWTTGVQETQYF

size: few
D: TRBD1
J: TRBJ1-4
V: TRBV19
DNA: TGTGCCAGTAGTATAGGGGGACAGATAAATGAAAAACTGTTTTTT
CDR3: CASSIGGQINEKLFF

size: many
D: TRBD2
J: TRBJ2-5
V: TRBV2
DNA: TGTGCCAGCGCGGGGGGGCGAGGAGAGACCCAGTACTTC
CDR3: CASAGGRGETQYF

size: many
D: TRBD2
J: TRBJ2-7
V: TRBV20-1
DNA: TGCAGTGCTAGAGACCCCTTGGTAGCGGGGGGAGGGTACGAGCAGTACTTC
CDR3: CSARDPLVAGGGYEQYF

size: few
D: -
J: TRBJ1-1
V: TRBV2
DNA: TGTGCCAGCAGTGAAGACGAGAACACTGAAGCTTTCTTT
CDR3: CASSEDENTEAFF

size: -
D: -
J: TRBJ1-5
V: TRBV20-1
DNA: TGCAGTGCTAGAGAGGTAGGGCATAGCAATCAGCCCCAGCATTTT
CDR3: CSAREVGHSNQPQHF

size: -
D: -
J: TRBJ2-7
V: TRBV7-2
DNA: TGTGCCAGCAGCTTTAACCGGGACCTTTACGAGCAGTACTTC
CDR3: CASSFNRDLYEQYF

size: many
D: -
J: TRBJ1-5
V: TRBV6-1
DNA: TGTGCCAGCAGTGAAGGACCTTCCGCCGGTCAGCCCCAGCATTTT
CDR3: CASSEGPSAGQPQHF

size: few
D: -
J: TRBJ2-4
V: TRBV15
DNA: TGTGCCACCAGCGGAGATCGGGTCCAAAGCATTCAGTACTTC
CDR3: CATSGDRVQSIQYF

size: many
D: -
J: TRBJ1-2
V: TRBV5-1
DNA: TGCGCCAGCAGCACGGACGGGGCCCCTGGCTATGGCTACACCTTC
CDR3: CASSTDGAPGYGYTF

size: -
D: -
J: TRBJ1-4
V: TRBV2
DNA: TGTGCCAGCAGTAATTCGGCGAGCAGGGATGAAAAACTGTTTTTT
CDR3: CASSNSASRDEKLFF

size: -
D: -
J: TRBJ1-1
V: TRBV7-6
DNA: TGTGCCAGCAGCAAGGATGCCGGGGTACGGACTGAAGCTTTCTTT
CDR3: CASSKDAGVRTEAFF

size: many
D: TRBD1
J: TRBJ2-6
V: TRBV6-2/TRBV6-3
DNA: TGTGCCAGCAGTCCGGGATTGACAGGGATGTTCTCTGGGGCCAACGTCCTGACTTTC
CDR3: CASSPGLTGMFSGANVLTF

size: many
D: TRBD1
J: TRBJ1-6
V: TRBV6-5
DNA: TGTGCCAGCAGTTACTCGGGACAGGGCCCTAGCTCCTATAATTCACCCCTCCACTTT
CDR3: CASSYSGQGPSSYNSPLHF

size: few
D: -
J: TRBJ1-1
V: TRBV21-1
DNA: TGTGCCAGCAGGGGGTGGGCCAAGAACACTGAAGCTTTCTTT
CDR3: CASRGWAKNTEAFF

size: many
D: -
J: TRBJ2-7
V: TRBV6-1
DNA: TGTGCCAGCAGTCCATTTAGTGAGCAGTACTTC
CDR3: CASSPFSEQYF

size: -
D: -
J: TRBJ1-2
V: TRBV12-3/TRBV12-4
DNA: TGTGTCAGCAGTCGGGGCCGCTCTTGGGATGGCTACACCTTC
CDR3: CVSSRGRSWDGYTF

size: few
D: -
J: TRBJ1-3
V: TRBV3-1
DNA: TGTGCCAGCAGCGAAGCCGGGACGCTGGGAAACACCATATATTTT
CDR3: CASSEAGTLGNTIYF

size: many
D: -
J: TRBJ2-2
V: TRBV5-1
DNA: TGCGCCAGCAGCCTTATGGGCCACGAGACCGGGGAGCTGTTTTTT
CDR3: CASSLMGHETGELFF

size: -
D: -
J: TRBJ1-5
V: TRBV30
DNA: TGTGCCTGGACCGCTGGAGGGAATCAGCCCCAGCATTTT
CDR3: CAWTAGGNQPQHF

size: many
D: -
J: TRBJ2-7
V: TRBV28
DNA: TGTGCCAGCGGTAGCTCCTACGAGCAGTACTTC
CDR3: CASGSSYEQYF

size: -
D: TRBD1
J: TRBJ1-1
V: TRBV4-1
DNA: TGCGCCAGCAGCCTATCGACAGGGGACACTGAAGCTTTCTTT
CDR3: CASSLSTGDTEAFF

size: -
D: -
J: TRBJ2-1
V: TRBV6-5
DNA: TGTGCCAGCATCAATCTAAAGGCCCGGAACAATGAGCAGTTCTTC
CDR3: CASINLKARNNEQFF

size: many
D: -
J: TRBJ2-7
V: TRBV20-1
DNA: TGCAGTGCTCACCCCGGAGGCAGGGGTAGCGAGCAGTACTTC
CDR3: CSAHPGGRGSEQYF

size: many
D: -
J: TRBJ2-3
V: TRBV7-2
DNA: TGTGCCAGCAGGGCAGGGAGGGATACGCAGTATTTT
CDR3: CASRAGRDTQYF